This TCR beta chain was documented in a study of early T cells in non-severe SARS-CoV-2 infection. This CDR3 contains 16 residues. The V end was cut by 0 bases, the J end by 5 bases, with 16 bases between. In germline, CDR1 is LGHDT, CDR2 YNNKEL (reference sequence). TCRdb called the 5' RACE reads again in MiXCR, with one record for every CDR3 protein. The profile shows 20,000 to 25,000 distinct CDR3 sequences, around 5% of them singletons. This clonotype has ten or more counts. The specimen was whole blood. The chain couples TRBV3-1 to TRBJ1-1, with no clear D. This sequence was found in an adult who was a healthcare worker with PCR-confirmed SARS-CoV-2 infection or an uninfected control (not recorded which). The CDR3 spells CASSQDRLFLRTEAFF. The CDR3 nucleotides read TGTGCCAGCAGCCAAGATCGGCTATTCCTAAGGACTGAAGCTTTCTTT.